Listed below are T cell receptor beta chains from one sample, sequenced in a study of T cells after yellow fever vaccination. MiXCR, run by TCRdb on the 5' RACE reads, gives a single entry per CDR3 protein. In the table there are 400,000 or so distinct CDR3 sequences, around 20% of which are singletons. The starting material was PBMCs, obtained before the yellow fever booster vaccination. The receptor set was obtained from a man between 18 and 35 years old who received the YFV17D yellow fever vaccine. CDR3s include the opening cysteine and the closing phenylalanine or tryptophan. A D gene is named only where the DNA matches it firmly. Size tells how often a clone was seen (once, few, many) or the class of an expanded clone, and some rows leave it out.

TRBV12-5	.	few	TRBJ2-3	TGTGCTAGTGGTTTGGGGGACTTCACCCCCGATACGCAGTATTTT	CASGLGDFTPDTQYF
TRBV6-5	.	few	TRBJ2-2	TGTGCCAGCAGCCGAGGGGGTCCGAACACCGGGGAGCTGTTTTTT	CASSRGGPNTGELFF
TRBV20-1	.	once	TRBJ2-3	TGCAGTGCCAGGGGCCATCCGGGGGATACGCAGTATTTT	CSARGHPGDTQYF
TRBV12-3/TRBV12-4	.	.	TRBJ2-2	TGTGCCAGCAGTGTCGTGGGGAACACCGGGGAGCTGTTTTTT	CASSVVGNTGELFF
TRBV12-2	.	many	TRBJ1-2	TGTGCAAGTCGCCCCAGTGGGTGCGGCTACACCTTC	CASRPSGCGYTF
TRBV6-5	TRBD2	few	TRBJ2-2	TGTGCCAGCAGTTTTAGCGGGGCCCGGGGCACCGGGGAGCTGTTTTTT	CASSFSGARGTGELFF
TRBV7-2	TRBD1	once	TRBJ2-2	TGTGCCAGCAGCTCCCCTCTGACAGGGGCGCGGACCGGGGAGCTGTTTTTT	CASSSPLTGARTGELFF
TRBV7-9	TRBD1	.	TRBJ2-2	TGTGCCAGCAGCTTAGATACCGGGACAGCGAACACCGGGGAGCTGTTTTTT	CASSLDTGTANTGELFF
TRBV20-1	.	.	TRBJ1-1	TGCAGTGCCCCAACAGGGTCATCTACTGAAGCTTTCTTT	CSAPTGSSTEAFF
TRBV27	TRBD2	.	TRBJ2-7	TGTGCCAGCAGTTTAGCGGGGGGACTCCGGTACGAGCAGTACTTC	CASSLAGGLRYEQYF
TRBV9	.	many	TRBJ2-2	TGTGCCAGCAGCGTAGGCACCGGGGAGCTGTTTTTT	CASSVGTGELFF